This T cell receptor beta chain was documented in a study of T cell responses to AZD1222 COVID-19 vaccine. Broader study findings: Clonal diversity may have been underestimated, and the donors were mostly white British, with more females than males. At baseline, just 6 or 7 AZD1222 recipients tested seropositive. Spike-specific TCRs gained breadth and depth after people received two AZD1222 doses.

Concerning this clone: Its matching antigen is unknown.

This CDR3 is 14 amino acids long. V was clipped by 5 bases and J by 9 bases, with 17 bases between them. Germline V CDR1 and CDR2: LNHDA, SQIVND (reference sequence). Repertoires were generated with immunoSEQ multiplex PCR, while TCRdb's copy carries only in-frame clones and drops some. The sample has 200,000 or so clones, 87% seen once; the top ten hold approximately 2.7%. This receptor was obtained from an adult in good health. V and J are TRBV19 and TRBJ2-1, with a possible D match to TRBD2 (5 bases). The sample here was peripheral blood, taken on day 0 of MenACWY control vaccination. CDR3 amino acids: CASSELAGPGEQFF. As DNA, the CDR3 is TGTGCCAGTAGTGAGCTAGCAGGACCTGGTGAGCAGTTCTTC.